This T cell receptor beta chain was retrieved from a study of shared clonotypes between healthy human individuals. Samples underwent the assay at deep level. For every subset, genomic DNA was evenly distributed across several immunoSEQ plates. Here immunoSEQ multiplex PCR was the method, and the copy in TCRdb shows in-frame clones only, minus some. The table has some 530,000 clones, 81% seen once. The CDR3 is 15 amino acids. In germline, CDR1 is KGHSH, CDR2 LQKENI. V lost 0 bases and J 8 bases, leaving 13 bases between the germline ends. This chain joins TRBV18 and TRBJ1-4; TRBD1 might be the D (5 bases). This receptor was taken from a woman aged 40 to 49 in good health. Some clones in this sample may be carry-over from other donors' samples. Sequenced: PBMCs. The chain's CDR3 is CASSPPSTGGEKLFF. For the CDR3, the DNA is TGTGCCAGCTCACCACCAAGTACAGGAGGAGAAAAACTGTTTTTT.